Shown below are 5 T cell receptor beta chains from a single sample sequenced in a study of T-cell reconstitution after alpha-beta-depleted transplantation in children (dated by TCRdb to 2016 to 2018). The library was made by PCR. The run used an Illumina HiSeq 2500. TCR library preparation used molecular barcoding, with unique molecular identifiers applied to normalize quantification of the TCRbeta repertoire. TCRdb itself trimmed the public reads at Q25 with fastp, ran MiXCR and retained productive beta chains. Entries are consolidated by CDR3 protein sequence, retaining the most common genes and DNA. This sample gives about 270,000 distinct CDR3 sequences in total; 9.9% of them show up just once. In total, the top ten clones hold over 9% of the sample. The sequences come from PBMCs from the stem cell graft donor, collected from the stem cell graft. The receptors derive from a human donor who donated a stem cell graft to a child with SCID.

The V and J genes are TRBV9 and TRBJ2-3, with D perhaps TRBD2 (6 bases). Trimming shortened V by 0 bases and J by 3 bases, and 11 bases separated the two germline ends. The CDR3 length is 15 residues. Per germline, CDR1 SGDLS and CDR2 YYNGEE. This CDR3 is CASSVGAGKTDTQYF. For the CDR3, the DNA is TGTGCCAGCAGCGTAGGCGCGGGGAAAACAGATACGCAGTATTTT. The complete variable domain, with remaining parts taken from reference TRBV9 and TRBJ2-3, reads DSGVTQTPKHLITATGQRVTLRCSPRSGDLSVYWYQQSLDQGLQFLIQYYNGEERAKGNILERFSAQQFPDLHSELNLSSLELGDSALYFCASSVGAGKTDTQYFGPGTRLTVL.

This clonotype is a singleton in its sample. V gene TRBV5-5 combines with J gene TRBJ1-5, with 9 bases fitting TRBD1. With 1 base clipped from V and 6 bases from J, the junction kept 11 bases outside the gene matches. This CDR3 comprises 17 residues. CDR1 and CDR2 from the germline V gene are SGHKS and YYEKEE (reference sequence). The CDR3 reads CASSLFQVQGASQPQHF. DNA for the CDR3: TGTGCCAGCAGCTTGTTTCAAGTACAGGGGGCATCTCAGCCCCAGCATTTT.

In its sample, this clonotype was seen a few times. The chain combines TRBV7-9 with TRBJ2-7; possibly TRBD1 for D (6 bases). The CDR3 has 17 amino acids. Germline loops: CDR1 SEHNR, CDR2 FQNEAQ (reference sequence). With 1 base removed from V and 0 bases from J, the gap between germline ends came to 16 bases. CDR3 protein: CASSLGWGQRSSYEQYF. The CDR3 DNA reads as TGTGCCAGCAGCTTAGGGTGGGGACAAAGGAGCTCCTACGAGCAGTACTTC.

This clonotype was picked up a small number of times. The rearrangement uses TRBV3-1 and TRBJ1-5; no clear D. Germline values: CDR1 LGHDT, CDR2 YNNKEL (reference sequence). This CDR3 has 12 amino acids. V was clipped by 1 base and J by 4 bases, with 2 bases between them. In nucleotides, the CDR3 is TGTGCCAGCAGCCAAGCAAATCAGCCCCAGCATTTT. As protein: CASSQANQPQHF.

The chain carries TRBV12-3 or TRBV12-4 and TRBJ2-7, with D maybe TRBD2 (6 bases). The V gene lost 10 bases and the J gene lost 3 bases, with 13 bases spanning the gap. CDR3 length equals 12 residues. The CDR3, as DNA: TGTGCCACCAGGACGGGGGACTACGAGCAGTACTTC. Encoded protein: CATRTGDYEQYF.